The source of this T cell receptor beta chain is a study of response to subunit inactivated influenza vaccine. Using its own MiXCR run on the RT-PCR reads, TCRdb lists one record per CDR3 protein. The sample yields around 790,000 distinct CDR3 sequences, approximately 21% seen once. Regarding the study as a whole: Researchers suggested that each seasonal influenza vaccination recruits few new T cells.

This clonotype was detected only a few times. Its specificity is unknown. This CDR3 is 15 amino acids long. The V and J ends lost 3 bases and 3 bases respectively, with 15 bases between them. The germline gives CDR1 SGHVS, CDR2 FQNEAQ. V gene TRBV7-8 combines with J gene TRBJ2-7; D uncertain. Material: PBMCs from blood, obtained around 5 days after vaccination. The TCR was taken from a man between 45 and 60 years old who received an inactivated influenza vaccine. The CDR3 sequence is CASSFSGGTIYEQYF. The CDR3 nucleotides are TGTGCCAGCAGCTTCTCGGGCGGAACGATCTACGAGCAGTACTTC.